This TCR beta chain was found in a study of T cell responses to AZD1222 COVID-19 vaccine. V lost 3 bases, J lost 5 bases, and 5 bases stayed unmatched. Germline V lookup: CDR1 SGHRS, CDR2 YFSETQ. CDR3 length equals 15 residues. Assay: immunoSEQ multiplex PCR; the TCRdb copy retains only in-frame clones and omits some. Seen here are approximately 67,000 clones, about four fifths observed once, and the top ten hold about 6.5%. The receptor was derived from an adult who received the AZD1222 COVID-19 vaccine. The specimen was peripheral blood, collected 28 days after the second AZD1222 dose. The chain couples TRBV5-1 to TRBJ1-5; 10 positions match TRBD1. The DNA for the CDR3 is TGCGCCAGCAGCTCCGGACAGGGGGACTATCAGCCCCAGCATTTT. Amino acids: CASSSGQGDYQPQHF.